This entry lists 19 T cell receptor beta chains sequenced from one sample in a study of regulatory T cells in long-lasting Graves disease listed by TCRdb under 2021. This sample's time point label indicates: newly diagnosed GD, antithyroid drugs for less than 3 months. RNA was extracted from PBMCs in TRIzol for both TCR sequencing and RNA sequencing. Library preparation employed multiplex PCR. Sequenced on an Illumina HiSeq 4000. iRepertoire HTBI primers and Arm-PCR amplification of CDR3 regions were used to construct TCR beta libraries. TCRdb reran the public reads through fastp at Q25 and MiXCR, keeping productive beta chains. Each CDR3 protein appears once, grouped with its most common genes and DNA. The sample table records fewer than 350,000 distinct CDR3 sequences; 18% of these occur just once. The ten biggest clones cover about 40% of the sample. Material: peripheral blood mononuclear cells (PBMCs), obtained at new diagnosis, from a patient treated with antithyroid drugs. All receptors derive from a female donor with Graves disease.

This clonotype has ten or more counts. The chain is built from TRBV11-3 and TRBJ2-2; 12 bases map to TRBD2. Germline lookup yields CDR1 SGHNT and CDR2 YENEEA. The CDR3 has 18 amino acids. The junction had 6 bases not matched to a gene; V was cut back by 4 bases and J by 0 bases. The CDR3 loop reads CASSYGTSGLTNTGELFF. DNA for the CDR3: TGTGCCAGCAGCTATGGGACTAGCGGGCTTACGAACACCGGGGAGCTGTTTTTT. Combining the CDR3 with reference TRBV11-3 and TRBJ2-2 gives the whole variable domain EAGVVQSPRYKIIEKKQPVAFWCNPISGHNTLYWYLQNLGQGPELLIRYENEEAVDDSQLPKDRFSAERLKGVDSTLKIQPAELGDSAVYLCASSYGTSGLTNTGELFFGEGSRLTVL.

This clonotype was found many times. The chain carries TRBV6-5 and TRBJ1-2; 10 bases fit TRBD1. The CDR3 is 16 residues long. Germline CDR1 and CDR2: MNHEY and SVGAGI. Trimming removed 4 bases from V and 4 bases from J; junction bases left unmatched: 9. CDR3 region: CASSSSGGDRGYGYTF. The CDR3 DNA sequence: TGTGCCAGCAGTTCCTCGGGCGGGGACAGGGGCTATGGCTACACCTTC.

This clonotype has at least ten counts. The chain recombines TRBV6-5 with TRBJ2-1; TRBD2 aligns across 7 bases. Germline trimming cut 2 bases from V and 4 bases from J; bases unmatched to any gene: 5. The V gene's germline CDR1 is MNHEY and CDR2 SVGAGI. The CDR3 contains 15 residues. This CDR3 reads CASSYEGGSYNEQFF. The CDR3 DNA is TGTGCCAGCAGTTACGAGGGAGGGTCATACAATGAGCAGTTCTTC.

At least ten counts were recorded for this clonotype. The chain uses TRBV6-1 and TRBJ2-1, with D perhaps matching TRBD2 (5 bases). The V end lost 6 bases, the J end lost 0 bases, and 15 bases lay between the germline ends. The CDR3 totals 16 residues. Germline V gene sequence: CDR1 MNHNS, CDR2 SASEGT. The CDR3 DNA reads TGTGCCAGCAGCCCAAGAGCGGCCAGCTCCTACAATGAGCAGTTCTTC. Residues: CASSPRAASSYNEQFF.

This clonotype has a count of ten or more. The chain carries TRBV5-4 and TRBJ2-5, with 7 bases identical to TRBD2. V trimming: 0 bases; J trimming: 4 bases; junction bases outside the gene matches: 9. The CDR3 extends over 16 amino acids. Per the germline V gene, CDR1 is SGHNT and CDR2 is YYREEE (reference sequence). The DNA of the CDR3 is TGTGCCAGCAGCTTGGCCGGGGGGAGGGCCCCAGAGACCCAGTACTTC. This translates into CASSLAGGRAPETQYF.

This clonotype was detected a few times. This rearrangement joins TRBV28 to TRBJ1-1, with TRBD1 matching over 8 bases. Germline assignment: CDR1 MDHEN and CDR2 SYDVKM. J gave up 2 bases and V 3 bases, and 5 bases lay outside the gene matches. The CDR3 spans 15 residues. For the CDR3, the DNA is TGTGCCAGCAGTTTCCTGGGACAGGACAACACTGAAGCTTTCTTT. It specifies CASSFLGQDNTEAFF.

This clonotype was recorded many times. The V and J genes are TRBV12-3 or TRBV12-4 and TRBJ2-1; D is uncertain. Trimming shortened V by 4 bases and J by 8 bases, and 9 bases separated the two germline ends. The CDR3 spans 12 residues. CDR3 DNA sequence: TGTGCCAGCAGTTACTTGGCTGATGAGCAGTTCTTC. Its protein is CASSYLADEQFF.

This chain uses TRBV5-1 with TRBJ2-5; 7 nucleotides line up with TRBD1. This CDR3 contains 16 residues. After removal of 7 bases from V and 0 bases from J, the junction contained 12 bases not matched to a gene. CDR1 SGHRS and CDR2 YFSETQ come from the germline V gene. The CDR3 is CASASTGDAHQETQYF. The DNA for the CDR3 is TGCGCCAGCGCCTCTACAGGGGACGCCCACCAAGAGACCCAGTACTTC.

This clonotype was observed at least ten times. The rearrangement uses TRBV11-3 and TRBJ2-4; D not resolved. The CDR3 length is 17 residues. V was clipped by 5 bases and J by 0 bases, with 17 bases between them. The germline V gene encodes CDR1 SGHNT and CDR2 YENEEA. DNA for the CDR3: TGTGCCAGCAGCCCCCCCTTTACCAGCGTAGCCAAAAACATTCAGTACTTC. Amino acid sequence: CASSPPFTSVAKNIQYF.

This clonotype was seen many times. This chain links TRBV27 with TRBJ2-7; D unresolved. There are 15 residues in the CDR3. Trimming removed 3 bases at V and 4 bases at J, with 16 bases between. CDR1 is MNHEY and CDR2 is SMNVEV in the germline V gene (reference sequence). This CDR3 reads CASSLPGTATYEQYF. CDR3 nucleotides: TGTGCCAGCAGTTTGCCCGGTACAGCAACTTACGAGCAGTACTTC.

On this clonotype itself: A far more abundant clone sits one base away, making this likely a read error. The rearrangement uses TRBV7-2 and TRBJ2-7; D is tentatively TRBD1 or TRBD2 (5 bases each). There are 14 residues in the CDR3. In germline, CDR1 is SGHTA, CDR2 FQGNSA. Trimming pared 2 bases from V and 7 bases from J, leaving 15 bases between. The CDR3 is CASSLLGVGNEQYF. The CDR3 DNA follows: TGTGCCAGCAGCTTATTGGGGGTGGGCAATGAGCAGTACTTC.

Concerning this clonotype itself: This clone may be a read error of a much larger clone one base away. The chain joins TRBV27 to TRBJ2-1; TRBD2 is a possible D gene (5 bases). CDR3 size: 14 residues. Germline CDR1 is MNHEY and CDR2 is SMNVEV (reference sequence). Trimming cost V 4 bases and J 1 base, with 8 bases left between them. CDR3 in amino acids: CASSSPGSYNEQFF. The CDR3 DNA reads as TGTGCCAGCAGTTCCCCGGGGTCCTACAATGAGCAGTTCTTC.

This clonotype was counted at least ten times. The rearrangement uses TRBV12-3 or TRBV12-4 and TRBJ2-7; D unclear. The CDR3 is 14 residues long. Trimming took 5 bases from V and 0 from J, leaving 11 bases between them. The CDR3 bases are TGTGCCAGCAGTCCGGACCTTCACTCCTACGAGCAGTACTTC. Protein product: CASSPDLHSYEQYF.

The rearrangement uses TRBV27 and TRBJ2-7; the D gene is possibly TRBD2 (7 bases). CDR3 length equals 12 residues. V was cut by 9 bases and J by 6 bases, with 15 bases left in between. Germline V CDR1 and CDR2: MNHEY, SMNVEV (reference sequence). DNA for the CDR3: TGTGCCAGTAAAGGGGGGGGTATCGAGCAGTACTTC. It translates to CASKGGGIEQYF.

This clonotype was observed at least ten times. This chain joins TRBV12-3 or TRBV12-4 and TRBJ2-5, with 9 bases matching TRBD1. CDR3 length: 14 amino acids. V was clipped by 7 bases and J by 4 bases; unmatched bases: 7. CDR3 loop: CASTTGTGRETQYF. CDR3 bases: TGTGCCAGCACCACCGGGACAGGGCGAGAGACCCAGTACTTC.

Note on this clonotype: A single base separates this from a much larger clone, so it may be a read error. The DNA is omitted, as the CDR3 cannot be located on it reliably, and the CDR3 follows TCRdb's listing. The rearrangement links TRBV7-9 to TRBJ1-1. The CDR3 contains 14 residues when both ends are counted. Germline V gene data show CDR1 as SEHNR and CDR2 as FQNEAQ (reference sequence). The CDR3 reads CASSLWGEGTEALF.

This clonotype was recorded many times. The chain is built from TRBV27 and TRBJ2-3, with 15 bases aligning to TRBD2. The V and J ends lost 7 bases and 8 bases, in that order; junction bases with no gene match: 13. The CDR3 has 17 amino acids. The germline gives CDR1 MNHEY, CDR2 SMNVEV (reference sequence). The CDR3 DNA reads TGTGCCAGCACTTCTCATGGACTAGCGGGGGGGCAAGGTACGCAGTATTTT. Translating gives CASTSHGLAGGQGTQYF.

This clonotype was seen repeatedly, ten times or more. The chain is built from TRBV27 and TRBJ2-2, with 12 bases lining up with TRBD2. V shed 4 bases, J shed 7 bases, and the junction held 10 bases outside the gene matches. The CDR3 is 17 residues long. Germline CDR1 and CDR2: MNHEY and SMNVEV (reference sequence). The CDR3 DNA is TGTGCCAGCAGTTCCACAGGACTAGCGGGAAACGGCGGGGAGCTGTTTTTT. Protein product: CASSSTGLAGNGGELFF.

This clonotype occurred many times. The germline gene is not matched at one end of the junction; a read error may be the cause. The V call is TRBV5-1, the J call TRBJ2-3; D not certain. This CDR3 has 13 residues. Germline CDR1 and CDR2: SGHRS and YFSETQ. In DNA form, the CDR3 reads TGTGCCAGCAGCTTAACTAGCACAGATACGCAGTATTTT. Protein product: CASSLTSTDTQYF.